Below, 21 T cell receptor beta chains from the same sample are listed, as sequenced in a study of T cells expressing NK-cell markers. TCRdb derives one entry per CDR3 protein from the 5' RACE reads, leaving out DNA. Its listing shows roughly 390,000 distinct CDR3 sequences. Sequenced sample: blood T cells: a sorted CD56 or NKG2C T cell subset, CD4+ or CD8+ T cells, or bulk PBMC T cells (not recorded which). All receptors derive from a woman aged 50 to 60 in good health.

CDR3 in amino acids: CASSEIGMNTEAFF. The chain combines TRBV10-2 with TRBJ1-1. The CDR3 loop spans 14 amino acids. Germline loops: CDR1 WSHSY, CDR2 SAAADI.

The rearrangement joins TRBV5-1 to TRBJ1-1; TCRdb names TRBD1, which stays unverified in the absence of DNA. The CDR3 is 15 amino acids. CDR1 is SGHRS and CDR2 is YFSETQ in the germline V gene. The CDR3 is CASSRIRGENTEAFF.

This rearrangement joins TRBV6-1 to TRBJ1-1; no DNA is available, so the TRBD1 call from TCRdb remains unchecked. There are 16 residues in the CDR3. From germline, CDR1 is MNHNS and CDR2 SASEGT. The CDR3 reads CASSASLPGANTEAFF.

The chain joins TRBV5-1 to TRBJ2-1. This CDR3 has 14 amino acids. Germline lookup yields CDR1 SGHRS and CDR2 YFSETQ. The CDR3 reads CASSLARGWSEQFF.

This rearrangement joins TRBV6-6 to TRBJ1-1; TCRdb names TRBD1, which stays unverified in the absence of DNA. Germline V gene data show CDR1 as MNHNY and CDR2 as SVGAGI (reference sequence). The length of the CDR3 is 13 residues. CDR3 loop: CASSKDRNTEAFF.

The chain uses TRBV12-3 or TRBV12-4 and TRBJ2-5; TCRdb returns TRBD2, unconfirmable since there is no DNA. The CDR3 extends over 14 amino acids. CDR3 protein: CASALPGVGETQYF.

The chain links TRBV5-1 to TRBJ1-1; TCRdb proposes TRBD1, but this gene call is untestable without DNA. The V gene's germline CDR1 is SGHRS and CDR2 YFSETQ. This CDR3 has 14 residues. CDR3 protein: CASSFLVGGHEAFF.

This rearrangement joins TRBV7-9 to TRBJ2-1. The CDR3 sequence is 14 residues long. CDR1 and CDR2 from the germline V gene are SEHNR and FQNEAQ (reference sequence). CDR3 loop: CASSLAFRFIEQFF.

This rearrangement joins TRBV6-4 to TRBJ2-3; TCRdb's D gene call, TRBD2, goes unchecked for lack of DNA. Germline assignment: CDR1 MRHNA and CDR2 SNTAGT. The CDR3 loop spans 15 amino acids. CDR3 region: CASSEGSGSTDTQYF.

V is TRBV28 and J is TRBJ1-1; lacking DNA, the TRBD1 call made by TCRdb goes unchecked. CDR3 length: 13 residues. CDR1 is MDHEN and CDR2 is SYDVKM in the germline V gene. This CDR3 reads CASTEGGETEAFF. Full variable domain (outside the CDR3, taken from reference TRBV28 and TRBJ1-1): DVKVTQSSRYLVKRTGEKVFLECVQDMDHENMFWYRQDPGLGLRLIYFSYDVKMKEKGDIPEGYSVSREKKERFSLILESASTNQTSMYLCASTEGGETEAFFGQGTRLTVV.

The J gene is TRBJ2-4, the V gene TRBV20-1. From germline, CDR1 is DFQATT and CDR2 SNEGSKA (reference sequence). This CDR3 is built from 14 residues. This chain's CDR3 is CSAWNPIAKNIQYF.

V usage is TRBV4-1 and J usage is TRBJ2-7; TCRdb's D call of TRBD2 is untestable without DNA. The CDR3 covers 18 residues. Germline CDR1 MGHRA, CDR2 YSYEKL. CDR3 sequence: CASSQGFLAGGSSYEQYF.

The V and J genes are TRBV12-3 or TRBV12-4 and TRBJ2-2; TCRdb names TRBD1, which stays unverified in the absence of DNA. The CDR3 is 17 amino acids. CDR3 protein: CASSLWLAGPHTGELFF.

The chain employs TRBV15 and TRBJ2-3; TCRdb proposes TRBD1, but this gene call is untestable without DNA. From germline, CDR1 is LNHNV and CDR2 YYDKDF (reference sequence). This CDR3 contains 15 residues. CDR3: CATSRDGGTTDTQYF.

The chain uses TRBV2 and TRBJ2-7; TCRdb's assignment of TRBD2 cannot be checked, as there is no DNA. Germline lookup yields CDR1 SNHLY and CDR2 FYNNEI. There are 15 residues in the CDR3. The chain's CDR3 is CASSDRLAGSYEQYF. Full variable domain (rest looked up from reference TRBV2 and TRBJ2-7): EPEVTQTPSHQVTQMGQEVILRCVPISNHLYFYWYRQILGQKVEFLVSFYNNEISEKSEIFDDQFSVERPDGSNFTLKIRSTKLEDSAMYFCASSDRLAGSYEQYFGPGTRLTVT.

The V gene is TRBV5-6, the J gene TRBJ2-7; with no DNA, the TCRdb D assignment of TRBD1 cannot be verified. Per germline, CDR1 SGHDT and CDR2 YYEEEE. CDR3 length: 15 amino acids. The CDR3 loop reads CASSLVGQATGEQYF. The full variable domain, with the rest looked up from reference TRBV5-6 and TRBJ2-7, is DAGVTQSPTHLIKTRGQQVTLRCSPKSGHDTVSWYQQALGQGPQFIFQYYEEEERQRGNFPDRFSGHQFPNYSSELNVNALLLGDSALYLCASSLVGQATGEQYFGPGTRLTVT.

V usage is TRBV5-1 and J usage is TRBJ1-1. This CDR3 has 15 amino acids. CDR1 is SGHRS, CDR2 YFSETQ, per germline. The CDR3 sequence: CASSFGQVQDTEAFF.

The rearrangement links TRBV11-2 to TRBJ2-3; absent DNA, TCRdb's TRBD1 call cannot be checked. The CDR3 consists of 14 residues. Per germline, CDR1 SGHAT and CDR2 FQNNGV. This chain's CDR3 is CASRRTGSTDTQYF.

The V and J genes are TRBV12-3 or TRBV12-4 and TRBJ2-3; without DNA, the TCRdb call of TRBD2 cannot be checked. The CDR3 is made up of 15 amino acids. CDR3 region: CASSGSQRLTDTQYF.

CDR3 residues: CASSRGTSGSLADTQYF. The V gene is TRBV27, the J gene TRBJ2-3; as DNA is missing, the TRBD2 call by TCRdb cannot be tested. In germline, CDR1 is MNHEY, CDR2 SMNVEV (reference sequence). The CDR3 contains 17 residues.

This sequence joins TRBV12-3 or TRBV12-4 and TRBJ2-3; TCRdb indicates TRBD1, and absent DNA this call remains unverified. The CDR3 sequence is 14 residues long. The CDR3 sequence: CASSRAGSGDTQYF.